This paragraph reports one T cell receptor beta chain. Its antigen is unidentified. The data are from a study of T cell repertoires in cytomegalovirus infection. Study information: Public TCR beta signatures indicated both CMV infection and matching HLA type. Study conclusions and caveats: Cumulative public TCR beta family frequency identified carriers of CMV plus the relevant HLA. Clonotype analysis showed dominance of the ex vivo response by HLA-C-restricted CMV-specific TCR beta clonotypes.

The length of the CDR3 is 13 residues. In germline, CDR1 is SEHNR, CDR2 FQNEAQ (reference sequence). Trimming pared 5 bases from V and 8 bases from J, leaving 15 bases between. Each CDR3 protein is one row after TCRdb ran MiXCR on the reads. The data hold nearly 650,000 distinct CDR3 sequences, with 24% observed a single time. The TCR was taken from a human donor in good health (CMV status not recorded). Some clones in this sample may be carry-over from other donors' samples. The chain recombines TRBV7-9 with TRBJ1-1; tentative D call: TRBD1 (5 bases). Sequencing input: CD8+ T cells from PBMCs. DNA of the CDR3: TGTGCCAGCAGCCCTTACTGGGGGGGAGAAGCTTTCTTT. It yields the protein CASSPYWGGEAFF.